This entry concerns a single T cell receptor beta chain. Its antigen is unidentified. CDR1 and CDR2 (germline): MNHGY, SAAAGT. V was clipped by 3 bases and J by 3 bases; unmatched bases: 2. This CDR3 contains 15 residues. These data are taken from a study of T cells in localized non-small cell lung cancer. Profiling relied on immunoSEQ multiplex PCR, and the TCRdb table lists in-frame clones only, not all of them. The sample yields 7,000 to 7,500 clones, roughly 23% seen once. Study-wide results and limits: Clonality of T cells reached its maximum in uninvolved adjacent lung, surpassing tumor. Adjacent lung held a median approximately 50 of the top 100 tumor clones.

The source of this sequence is a man aged 40 to 69 with stage III squamous cell lung carcinoma. The chain uses TRBV6-8 and TRBJ2-7; 13 nucleotides agree with TRBD2. Sequenced here: lung tumor tissue, sampled before any cancer treatment. The CDR3 region is CASSYRLAGGYEQYF. Written as DNA, the CDR3 is TGTGCCAGCAGTTATAGACTAGCGGGAGGCTACGAGCAGTACTTC.